This TCR beta chain stems from a study of CD8+ T cells in alopecia areata. Study in general: Treated patients received oral tofacitinib, 5 to 10 mg twice daily.

Study-level points and caveats: Elevated clonality characterized lesional scalp relative to normal scalp, particularly in alopecia totalis/universalis.

On this clone itself: The antigen is undetermined.

After isolation, RNA underwent reverse transcription to generate cDNA as the sequencing template. The table came from immunoSEQ multiplex PCR; TCRdb's copy has only in-frame clones and leaves some out. The sample shows fewer than 200,000 clones, 50% to 60% of them seen only once. Trimming pared 0 bases from V and 1 base from J, leaving 8 bases between. From germline, CDR1 is SGHRS and CDR2 YFSETQ. This CDR3 is 15 amino acids long. The sample was CD4+ T cells sorted from blood, taken at week 0. The sequence derives from a human donor with alopecia areata. The rearrangement joins TRBV5-1 to TRBJ2-1; D could derive from TRBD1 or TRBD2 (5 bases each). The CDR3 spells CASSLDGGSYNEQFF. In DNA form, the CDR3 reads TGCGCCAGCAGCTTGGATGGGGGATCCTACAATGAGCAGTTCTTC.